One and the same sample provided the 17 T cell receptor beta chains below, sequenced in a study of beta chain features in type 1 diabetes. Regarding the study as a whole: Shorter TCRB CDR3s, moderately but significantly so, marked every one of the four CD4+ subsets in Type 1 diabetes patients.

Sequencing targeted expressed TCRB transcripts, as all isolated RNA had been reverse transcribed. Generated by immunoSEQ multiplex PCR, the TCRdb table keeps only in-frame clones and is missing some. The table lists around 50,000 clones, roughly 48% of them singletons. Their antigens are not known. Input material: stem cell memory CD4+ T cells from blood. The origin of the receptors is a man aged 25-45 years with type 1 diabetes.

J is TRBJ2-1 and V is TRBV7-6; TRBD1 is a possible D gene (6 bases). CDR1 and CDR2 (germline): SGHVS, FNYEAQ. The V end lost 5 bases, the J end lost 0 bases, and 14 bases lay between the germline ends. This CDR3 spans 16 amino acids. CDR3 sequence reads: CASSRPWTDSYNEQFF. For the CDR3, the DNA is TGTGCCAGCAGCCGCCCGTGGACAGACTCCTACAATGAGCAGTTCTTC.

DNA for the CDR3: TGTGCCAGCAGTTCTTTTGGGAGCCCTAGCACAGATACGCAGTATTTT. Translation: CASSSFGSPSTDTQYF. The V call is TRBV27, the J call TRBJ2-3, with a tentative D call TRBD2 (5 bases). The CDR3 runs 16 residues. CDR1 is MNHEY and CDR2 is SMNVEV in the germline V gene (reference sequence). V was pared by 4 bases and J by 0 bases, with 14 bases between.

The rearrangement joins TRBV15 to TRBJ1-5, with 7 positions matching TRBD1. With V trimmed by 2 bases and J by 0 bases, 4 bases remained unmatched. Germline V gives CDR1 LNHNV, CDR2 YYDKDF (reference sequence). The CDR3 has 16 residues. The CDR3 DNA is TGTGCCACCAGCAGAACAGGGGCACATAGCAATCAGCCCCAGCATTTT. This translates into CATSRTGAHSNQPQHF.

In its sample, this clone was seen a few times. The chain recombines TRBV19 with TRBJ2-3; 7 bases match TRBD2. The CDR3 consists of 17 residues. Germline values: CDR1 LNHDA, CDR2 SQIVND (reference sequence). The ends lost 3 bases at V and 0 bases at J; junction bases unmatched: 9. CDR3 loop: CASSISGAGPSTDTQYF. CDR3 bases: TGTGCCAGTAGTATCTCAGGAGCGGGACCTAGCACAGATACGCAGTATTTT.

The chain joins TRBV6-1 to TRBJ1-3; the D gene is possibly TRBD1 (6 bases). Germline V lookup: CDR1 MNHNS, CDR2 SASEGT. The CDR3 consists of 13 residues. With 6 bases removed from V and 4 bases from J, the gap between germline ends came to 10 bases. As DNA, the CDR3 is TGTGCCAGCAGGACAGGTACCGGAAACACCATATATTTT. It translates to CASRTGTGNTIYF.

This clone occurred a few times. The chain combines TRBV7-2 with TRBJ2-1; D might be TRBD2 (6 bases). This CDR3 comprises 17 residues. V was cut by 1 base and J by 0 bases, with 13 bases left in between. Germline CDR1 SGHTA, CDR2 FQGNSA. CDR3 protein: CASSLDPLASSYNEQFF. CDR3 nucleotide sequence: TGTGCCAGCAGCTTAGACCCACTAGCATCCTCCTACAATGAGCAGTTCTTC. The full variable domain, in which reference TRBV7-2 and TRBJ2-1 provide the parts outside the CDR3, is GAGVSQSPSNKVTEKGKDVELRCDPISGHTALYWYRQSLGQGLEFLIYFQGNSAPDKSGLPSDRFSAERTGGSVSTLTIQRTQQEDSAVYLCASSLDPLASSYNEQFFGPGTRLTVL.

V usage is TRBV25-1 and J usage is TRBJ2-7, with 9 positions matching TRBD1. The CDR3 is made up of 17 amino acids. Germline CDR1 MGHDK, CDR2 SYGVNS. The trim removed 2 bases at V and 3 bases at J, leaving 11 bases unmatched. CDR3 sequence (DNA): TGTGCCAGCAGTGAAGTTGGAGAGCGGACAGGGGACTACGAGCAGTACTTC. Its protein is CASSEVGERTGDYEQYF.

This clone is a singleton in its sample. This sequence joins TRBV5-1 and TRBJ2-1; 11 positions match TRBD2. CDR1 is SGHRS and CDR2 is YFSETQ in the germline V gene. The CDR3 is made up of 15 amino acids. Trimming took 1 base from V and 7 from J; bases not matched to a gene: 4. CDR3 nucleotide sequence: TGCGCCAGCAGCTTGTCACTAGCGGGAGTTAATGAGCAGTTCTTC. This gives the protein CASSLSLAGVNEQFF.

This clone was counted a few times. The V gene is TRBV28, the J gene TRBJ2-7; TRBD2 matches 13 bases. The germline CDR1 and CDR2 sequences are MDHEN and SYDVKM. The CDR3 totals 18 residues. Losses at the gene ends were 5 bases for V and 2 bases for J; bases not matched to a gene: 12. The CDR3 coding sequence is TGTGCCAGCAGTCCGCCGAGGACTAGCGGGAGAGGGACCTACGAGCAGTACTTC. Protein product: CASSPPRTSGRGTYEQYF.

The J gene is TRBJ1-2, the V gene TRBV2, with D perhaps matching TRBD1 (5 bases). Deletions cut 0 bases from V and 4 bases from J, with 9 bases between. CDR3 length: 14 amino acids. Germline CDR1 is SNHLY and CDR2 is FYNNEI. CDR3 protein: CASSEAPGGYGYTF. The CDR3 DNA is TGTGCCAGCAGTGAAGCTCCCGGGGGCTATGGCTACACCTTC.

J is TRBJ2-3 and V is TRBV28; 13 nucleotides align to TRBD2. Losses at the gene ends were 2 bases for V and 0 bases for J; bases not matched to a gene: 11. The CDR3 spans 20 residues. Germline V CDR1 and CDR2: MDHEN, SYDVKM. CDR3 loop: CASSLKLTSGRATSTDTQYF. In DNA, the CDR3 is TGTGCCAGCAGTTTAAAGCTAACTAGCGGGAGGGCCACTAGCACAGATACGCAGTATTTT.

This clone was counted only a few times. V gene TRBV20-1 combines with J gene TRBJ2-4, with D possibly being TRBD1 (5 bases). This CDR3 region has 10 residues. Germline V gene data show CDR1 as DFQATT and CDR2 as SNEGSKA (reference sequence). Trimming removed 4 bases at V and 13 bases at J, with 11 bases between. In DNA, the CDR3 is TGCAGTGCTAAGGGGAACAACCAGTACTTC. Translation: CSAKGNNQYF.

There are a few counts of this clone. The chain is built from TRBV9 and TRBJ2-5, with 14 bases identical to TRBD2. Germline V gene data show CDR1 as SGDLS and CDR2 as YYNGEE. V shed 4 bases and J 6 bases; nucleotides not matched to a gene: 8. The CDR3 loop spans 16 amino acids. The CDR3 nucleotides read TGTGCCAGCAGCTCAGGGACTAGCGGGAGCTTGCAGACCCAGTACTTC. Its protein is CASSSGTSGSLQTQYF.

The chain joins TRBV18 to TRBJ2-5, with TRBD1 as a possible D gene (6 bases). CDR1 and CDR2 (germline): KGHSH, LQKENI. The CDR3 has 13 amino acids. V was cut by 8 bases and J by 1 base, with 11 bases left in between. The CDR3 DNA reads as TGTGCCAGCCAAAGGGGGTTCCAAGAGACCCAGTACTTC. Translated: CASQRGFQETQYF.

The chain carries TRBV5-1 and TRBJ2-1, with 13 bases matching TRBD2. Germline loops: CDR1 SGHRS, CDR2 YFSETQ. Germline trimming cut 4 bases from V and 5 bases from J; bases unmatched to any gene: 3. This CDR3 comprises 15 residues. The CDR3 coding sequence is TGCGCCAGCAGCCAAGGGACTAGCGGGGACAATGAGCAGTTCTTC. It encodes CASSQGTSGDNEQFF. Based on the CDR3 plus reference TRBV5-1 and TRBJ2-1, the full variable domain is KAGVTQTPRYLIKTRGQQVTLSCSPISGHRSVSWYQQTPGQGLQFLFEYFSETQRNKGNFPGRFSGRQFSNSRSEMNVSTLELGDSALYLCASSQGTSGDNEQFFGPGTRLTVL.

This clone was counted once. This sequence joins TRBV29-1 and TRBJ1-2; TRBD1 is a possible D gene (5 bases). V lost 7 bases, J lost 2 bases, and 8 bases lay in between. The CDR3 spans 11 residues. Looked up from germline, CDR1 is SQVTM and CDR2 is ANQGSEA. The CDR3 is CSATENYGYTF. The CDR3 DNA reads as TGCAGCGCGACAGAGAACTATGGCTACACCTTC.

V gene TRBV5-6 combines with J gene TRBJ2-3; TRBD1 might be the D (6 bases). Germline V lookup: CDR1 SGHDT, CDR2 YYEEEE. Trimming took 3 bases from V and 2 from J, leaving 10 bases between them. The CDR3 covers 14 residues. The CDR3 nucleotides read TGTGCCAGCAGCTCAACAGGGCTCACAGATACGCAGTATTTT. It codes for CASSSTGLTDTQYF.